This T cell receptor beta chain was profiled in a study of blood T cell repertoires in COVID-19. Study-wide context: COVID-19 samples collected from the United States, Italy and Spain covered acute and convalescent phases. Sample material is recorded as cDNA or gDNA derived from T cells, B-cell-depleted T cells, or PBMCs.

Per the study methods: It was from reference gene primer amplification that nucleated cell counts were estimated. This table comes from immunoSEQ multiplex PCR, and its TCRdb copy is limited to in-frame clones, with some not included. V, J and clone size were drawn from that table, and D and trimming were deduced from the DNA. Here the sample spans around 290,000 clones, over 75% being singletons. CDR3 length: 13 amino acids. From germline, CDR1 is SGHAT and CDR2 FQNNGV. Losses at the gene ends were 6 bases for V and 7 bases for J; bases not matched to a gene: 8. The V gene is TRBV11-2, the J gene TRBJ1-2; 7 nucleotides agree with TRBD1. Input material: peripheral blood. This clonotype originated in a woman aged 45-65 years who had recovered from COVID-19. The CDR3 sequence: CASSSGGGFGYTF. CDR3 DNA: TGTGCCAGCAGTTCAGGGGGTGGGTTTGGCTACACCTTC. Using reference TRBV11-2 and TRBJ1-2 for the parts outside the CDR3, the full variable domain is EAGVAQSPRYKIIEKRQSVAFWCNPISGHATLYWYQQILGQGPKLLIQFQNNGVVDDSQLPKDRFSAERLKGVDSTLKIQPAKLEDSAVYLCASSSGGGFGYTFGSGTRLTVV.